A single sample gave rise to the 18 T cell receptor beta chains below, sequenced in a study of T cells in Graves' hyperthyroidism and ophthalmopathy. Amplification of TCR beta CDR3 regions was performed using RNA transcripts as template. A first-round RT-PCR of the TCR CDR3 used the HTBI primer set. Via MiXCR, TCRdb re-called the multiplex PCR reads, giving one row per CDR3 protein. Of about 540,000 distinct CDR3 sequences in the sample, about 43% were seen once. Sample: peripheral blood or thyroid tissue (not recorded which). The receptors were gathered from a woman between 18 and 29 years old with Graves' hyperthyroidism.

The gene calls are TRBV2 and TRBJ2-5, with 7 bases matching TRBD2. The trim removed 4 bases at V and 4 bases at J, leaving 6 bases unmatched. The CDR3 sequence is 14 residues long. Germline loops: CDR1 SNHLY, CDR2 FYNNEI. The CDR3 spells CASSVWLAAETQYF. For the CDR3, the DNA is TGTGCCAGCAGTGTTTGGCTAGCGGCAGAGACCCAGTACTTC.

The CDR3 region has the DNA TGTGCCAGCAGCCCGGGGGACTACTATGGCTACACCTTC. This translates into CASSPGDYYGYTF. The rearrangement links TRBV7-9 to TRBJ1-2; possible D gene TRBD1, 5 bases. The CDR3 is made up of 13 amino acids. Per germline, CDR1 SEHNR and CDR2 FQNEAQ (reference sequence). Trimming shortened V by 5 bases and J by 3 bases, and 10 bases separated the two germline ends.

The genes are TRBV7-2 and TRBJ1-1, with 12 bases aligning to TRBD1. The CDR3 is made up of 16 amino acids. Trimming took 5 bases from V and 4 from J; bases not matched to a gene: 8. Germline CDR1 and CDR2: SGHTA and FQGNSA. The CDR3 region has the DNA TGTGCCAGCAGCCCAGGGACAGGGGGCGTTAGCACTGAAGCTTTCTTT. As protein: CASSPGTGGVSTEAFF.

This clonotype was seen at least ten times. The V gene is TRBV7-9, the J gene TRBJ1-2; D ambiguous. The CDR3 has 14 residues. Germline CDR1 and CDR2: SEHNR and FQNEAQ (reference sequence). The V gene lost 0 bases and the J gene lost 4 bases, with 9 bases spanning the gap. The CDR3 sequence: CASSLARVGYGYTF. The CDR3 nucleotides are TGTGCCAGCAGCTTAGCTAGGGTTGGCTATGGCTACACCTTC. Variable domain in full (rest from reference TRBV7-9 and TRBJ1-2): DTGVSQNPRHKITKRGQNVTFRCDPISEHNRLYWYRQTLGQGPEFLTYFQNEAQLEKSRLLSDRFSAERPKGSFSTLEIQRTEQGDSAMYLCASSLARVGYGYTFGSGTRLTVV.

The chain links TRBV5-5 to TRBJ1-1; 7 positions match TRBD1. This CDR3 region has 15 residues. J gave up 4 bases and V 1 base, and 7 bases lay outside the gene matches. Germline V gene lookup returns CDR1 SGHKS and CDR2 YYEKEE (reference sequence). The CDR3 coding sequence is TGTGCCAGCAGCTTGCGAACAGGGGAAGTCACTGAAGCTTTCTTT. This translates into CASSLRTGEVTEAFF. Using reference TRBV5-5 and TRBJ1-1 for the parts outside the CDR3, the full variable domain is DAGVTQSPTHLIKTRGQQVTLRCSPISGHKSVSWYQQVLGQGPQFIFQYYEKEERGRGNFPDRFSARQFPNYSSELNVNALLLGDSALYLCASSLRTGEVTEAFFGQGTRLTVV.

The genes are TRBV11-3 and TRBJ2-3; a possible D gene is TRBD2 (6 bases). The CDR3 is 15 residues long. Trimming took off 3 bases at V and 5 bases at J, with 15 bases between the two ends. Germline V gene sequence: CDR1 SGHNT, CDR2 YENEEA. CDR3 amino acids: CASSFGGAGIDTQYF. Written as DNA, the CDR3 is TGTGCCAGCAGCTTCGGCGGGGCAGGTATAGATACGCAGTATTTT.

The CDR3 reads CASRANPGTVMNTEAFF. The CDR3 nucleotides read TGTGCCAGTAGGGCAAATCCCGGGACGGTCATGAACACTGAAGCTTTCTTT. The chain has TRBV19 and TRBJ1-1; TRBD1 might be the D (5 bases). V dropped 6 bases and J dropped 0 bases, with 20 bases sitting between them. The CDR3 is 17 residues long. CDR1 LNHDA and CDR2 SQIVND come from the germline V gene (reference sequence).

As to this clonotype: Relative to the germline gene, one junction end is altered; a read error may explain this. The chain has TRBV4-3 and TRBJ2-7; D is ambiguous. This CDR3 is 14 amino acids long. Germline values: CDR1 LGHNA, CDR2 YSLEER. The CDR3 DNA reads TGCGCCAGCGGCCAAGATCTCCGTGACGACGAGCAGTACTTC. Translation gives CASGQDLRDDEQYF.

The chain carries TRBV29-1 and TRBJ2-5; 10 bases fit TRBD2. The junction had 9 bases not matched to a gene; V was cut back by 1 base and J by 7 bases. Germline V gives CDR1 SQVTM, CDR2 ANQGSEA. There are 15 residues in the CDR3. CDR3 amino acids: CSVEVPSGSGGTQYF. The CDR3 DNA sequence: TGCAGCGTTGAAGTCCCTAGCGGGAGTGGGGGGACCCAGTACTTC.

This clonotype has only a few counts. A junction end diverges from the germline sequence, so it may reflect a read error. The gene calls are TRBV7-8 and TRBJ1-5; D is undetermined. In germline, CDR1 is SGHVS, CDR2 FQNEAQ. The CDR3 runs to 19 residues. The CDR3 sequence: CASSQVSPKDGSSNQPQHF. In DNA, the CDR3 is TGCGCCAGCAGCCAAGTATCACCAAAGGACGGATCTAGCAATCAGCCCCAGCATTTT.

The rearrangement uses TRBV15 and TRBJ1-5; a possible D gene is TRBD1 (6 bases). CDR1 LNHNV and CDR2 YYDKDF come from the germline V gene (reference sequence). V lost 3 bases and J lost 2, with 14 bases in between. The CDR3 is 16 amino acids. The CDR3 sequence: CATSSYGGAGNQPQHF. The CDR3, as DNA: TGTGCCACCAGCAGTTACGGGGGGGCAGGCAATCAGCCCCAGCATTTT.

This sequence joins TRBV2 and TRBJ2-5, with 7 positions matching TRBD2. Germline V gene data show CDR1 as SNHLY and CDR2 as FYNNEI. Trimming at V came to 7 bases and at J to 1 base, leaving 3 bases not matched to a gene. The CDR3 is 13 residues long. The CDR3 reads CASTGTIQETQYF. DNA of the CDR3: TGTGCCAGCACCGGGACTATCCAAGAGACCCAGTACTTC.

J is TRBJ1-5 and V is TRBV10-3; the match to TRBD1 covers 8 bases. The CDR3 length is 15 residues. V lost 6 bases and J lost 0; bases outside the gene matches: 4. Germline V CDR1 and CDR2: ENHRY, SYGVKD. CDR3 DNA: TGTGCCATCAGAGGGACAGGATATAGCAATCAGCCCCAGCATTTT. This translates into CAIRGTGYSNQPQHF.

The chain carries TRBV19 and TRBJ1-2; D call uncertain. Between the trimmed V and J ends, which lost 3 bases and 4 bases, there was a span of 9 bases. Germline values: CDR1 LNHDA, CDR2 SQIVND (reference sequence). The CDR3 length is 13 residues. This CDR3 is CASSIFPSYGYTF. In DNA form, the CDR3 reads TGTGCCAGTAGTATTTTCCCTAGCTATGGCTACACCTTC. The variable domain in full, completed from reference TRBV19 and TRBJ1-2, reads DGGITQSPKYLFRKEGQNVTLSCEQNLNHDAMYWYRQDPGQGLRLIYYSQIVNDFQKGDIAEGYSVSREKKESFPLTVTSAQKNPTAFYLCASSIFPSYGYTFGSGTRLTVV.

This clonotype was seen a few times. V usage is TRBV20-1 and J usage is TRBJ1-2; D may be TRBD1 (5 bases). Trimming cost V 7 bases and J 13 bases, with 22 bases left between them. The CDR3 has 12 amino acids. The germline V gene encodes CDR1 DFQATT and CDR2 SNEGSKA (reference sequence). The CDR3 DNA is TGCAGTGTTCTAGGGGAGACGGTGGGGGGCACCTTC. It specifies CSVLGETVGGTF.

The CDR3 DNA follows: TGTGCCAGTAGTAGCGCCGGGACATCGGGTAGCAATCAGCCCCAGCATTTT. This translates into CASSSAGTSGSNQPQHF. V is TRBV19 and J is TRBJ1-5, with D perhaps matching TRBD1 (6 bases). This CDR3 contains 17 residues. The V gene's germline CDR1 is LNHDA and CDR2 SQIVND (reference sequence). The V end was cut by 4 bases, the J end by 0 bases, with 16 bases between.

This clonotype was seen at least ten times. The chain uses TRBV10-3 and TRBJ1-5, with D perhaps matching TRBD1 (5 bases). The CDR3 has 12 amino acids. Per the germline V gene, CDR1 is ENHRY and CDR2 is SYGVKD. Trimming stripped 6 bases from V and 6 bases from J, with 9 bases between. CDR3 nucleotides: TGTGCCATCAGCAGGGACGGTCAGCCCCAGCATTTT. Protein sequence: CAISRDGQPQHF.

V gene TRBV19 combines with J gene TRBJ1-1; D unresolved. The V and J ends lost 5 bases and 2 bases respectively, with 18 bases between them. The length of the CDR3 is 16 residues. Germline loops: CDR1 LNHDA, CDR2 SQIVND (reference sequence). The CDR3 region is CASSLATFRSNTEAFF. CDR3 bases: TGTGCCAGTAGTCTCGCGACCTTTCGGTCTAACACTGAAGCTTTCTTT.